The 3 T cell receptor beta chains listed next were all sequenced from one sample in a study of T cell repertoires in cytomegalovirus infection. Each CDR3 protein is one row after TCRdb ran MiXCR on the reads. The table records hundreds of thousands of distinct CDR3 sequences, around 32% of them present only once. For these TCRs, the target antigens are not known. The sequences come from cultured CD8+ T cells from PBMCs, collected from culture after CMV antigen stimulation. The receptors originated from a human donor in good health (CMV status not recorded). Some clones in this sample may be carry-over from other donors' samples.

This chain connects TRBV5-4 to TRBJ1-1; the D is unclear. CDR1 and CDR2 (germline): SGHNT, YYREEE (reference sequence). The V end lost 4 bases, the J end lost 4 bases, and 17 bases lay between the germline ends. This CDR3 is built from 15 residues. The CDR3 DNA reads TGTGCCAGCAGCCTTAGGAGGGAGGTGATCACTGAAGCTTTCTTT. Translating it yields CASSLRREVITEAFF. The variable domain in full, completed from reference TRBV5-4 and TRBJ1-1, reads ETGVTQSPTHLIKTRGQQVTLRCSSQSGHNTVSWYQQALGQGPQFIFQYYREEENGRGNFPPRFSGLQFPNYSSELNVNALELDDSALYLCASSLRREVITEAFFGQGTRLTVV.

In this sample, this clonotype turned up once. This chain uses TRBV5-1 with TRBJ1-6; D is unclear. V lost 0 bases, J lost 3 bases, and 7 bases lay in between. The germline gives CDR1 SGHRS, CDR2 YFSETQ. CDR3 length: 15 amino acids. In DNA, the CDR3 is TGCGCCAGCAGCTTGGCCGGAGACTATAATTCACCCCTCCACTTT. Its translation is CASSLAGDYNSPLHF.

This clonotype was observed a few times. V and J are TRBV6-4 and TRBJ1-1; possibly TRBD1 for D (5 bases). V shed 3 bases and J shed 4 bases, with 9 bases lying between them. The CDR3 extends over 13 amino acids. Germline V lookup: CDR1 MRHNA, CDR2 SNTAGT. CDR3 region: CASSEGASTEAFF. The CDR3 nucleotides read TGTGCCAGCAGTGAAGGGGCGAGCACTGAAGCTTTCTTT.